This TCR beta chain was captured in a study of blood T cell repertoires in COVID-19. Study-level information: Collection of acute and convalescent COVID-19 samples took place in the United States, Italy and Spain. Sample material is recorded as cDNA or gDNA derived from T cells, B-cell-depleted T cells, or PBMCs.

The CDR3 is 13 residues long. V lost 6 bases, J lost 4 bases, and 12 bases lay in between. Per the original methods: Reference gene primer amplification in the assay estimated nucleated cell counts. Profiling relied on immunoSEQ multiplex PCR, and the TCRdb table lists in-frame clones only, not all of them. From that table come the V and J calls and clone size; the DNA was used to work out D and trimming. The sample has approximately 300,000 clones; about 89% are singletons. The material sequenced was peripheral blood. The genes are TRBV12-3 or TRBV12-4 and TRBJ1-2; maybe TRBD1 (6 bases). This receptor was identified in a man younger than 35 who had recovered from COVID-19. CDR3 bases: TGTGCCAGCAGCCCCGACAGGACCTATGGCTACACCTTC. This encodes CASSPDRTYGYTF.